This record covers a single TCR beta chain. The antigen is not known. Patients had chemo-refractory metastatic non-small-cell lung cancer and received focal radiation plus CTLA-4 blockade that used ipilimumab. This record comes from a study of radiotherapy plus CTLA-4 blockade in lung cancer. Overall study context: Across the patients, objective responses occurred in about 18%, and disease control in 30% to 35%.

Study conclusions and caveats: Dynamics of early blood T cell clones, together with interferon-beta, were reportedly the best predictors of response. Among blood TCR repertoires after radiotherapy plus ipilimumab, tumor-derived clones expanded.

Using immunoSEQ multiplex PCR, the repertoire was profiled, and TCRdb retains in-frame clones only, with some absent. The table records around 50,000 clones, approximately 86% of them present only once. Per the germline V gene, CDR1 is SGHTA and CDR2 is FQGNSA. The V segment lost 0 bases and the J segment 7 bases; nucleotides outside the gene matches: 8. The CDR3 is 16 residues long. The genes are TRBV7-2 and TRBJ2-2; 7 bases map to TRBD2. The receptor comes from a human donor with non-small cell lung cancer that progressed on radiotherapy plus ipilimumab. Some clones in this sample may be carry-over from other donors' samples. The source material was peripheral blood, sampled from a patient treated with radiotherapy plus ipilimumab. This CDR3 reads CASSLAGLAAGGELFF. The DNA for the CDR3 is TGTGCCAGCAGCTTAGCGGGGCTAGCGGCGGGCGGGGAGCTGTTTTTT.